A single sample gave rise to the 24 T cell receptor beta chains below, sequenced in a study of blood T cell repertoires in COVID-19. The repertoire was sequenced with immunoSEQ multiplex PCR; TCRdb's copy has only in-frame clones and lacks some. This table has about 350,000 clones, about nine tenths appearing once. The sequencing input was PBMCs or T cells enriched from blood (not recorded which). These receptors all stem from a woman in her 30s who had been exposed to COVID-19.

The chain is built from TRBV5-8 and TRBJ1-1, with a tentative D call TRBD1 (5 bases). This CDR3 contains 13 residues. Per germline, CDR1 SGHTS and CDR2 YDEGEE. V gave up 4 bases and J gave up 6 bases, with 13 bases separating them. The DNA for the CDR3 is TGTGCCAGCAGCCCCCGCGGGACTGCTGAAGCTTTCTTT. Its translation: CASSPRGTAEAFF.

This sequence joins TRBV19 and TRBJ1-2; 8 bases are shared with TRBD1. The CDR3 is made up of 15 amino acids. The germline V gene encodes CDR1 LNHDA and CDR2 SQIVND (reference sequence). Trimming at V came to 5 bases and at J to 3 bases, leaving 8 bases not matched to a gene. The CDR3 is CASSVLGQGDYGYTF. The CDR3 DNA reads as TGTGCCAGTAGTGTCCTCGGACAGGGAGACTATGGCTACACCTTC. Drawing the rest from reference TRBV19 and TRBJ1-2, the complete variable domain is DGGITQSPKYLFRKEGQNVTLSCEQNLNHDAMYWYRQDPGQGLRLIYYSQIVNDFQKGDIAEGYSVSREKKESFPLTVTSAQKNPTAFYLCASSVLGQGDYGYTFGSGTRLTVV.

The chain uses TRBV7-2 and TRBJ2-7; TRBD2 matches at 7 bases. The CDR3 contains 14 residues. Germline loops: CDR1 SGHTA, CDR2 FQGNSA. V lost 4 bases and J lost 5; bases outside the gene matches: 8. The CDR3 DNA reads TGTGCCAGCAGCTCCTACGGGGGGAGTGACGAGCAGTACTTC. This sequence encodes CASSSYGGSDEQYF.

This chain connects TRBV28 to TRBJ2-5; unclear D gene. Germline-derived CDR1 and CDR2 are MDHEN and SYDVKM. CDR3 length: 16 residues. Trimming removed 1 base at V and 1 base at J, with 13 bases between. Here the CDR3 reads CASSLYARSPQETQYF. The DNA for the CDR3 is TGTGCCAGCAGTTTATACGCAAGGAGCCCCCAAGAGACCCAGTACTTC.

The chain links TRBV7-8 to TRBJ1-5; 9 nucleotides line up with TRBD1. This CDR3 region has 18 residues. The ends lost 2 bases at V and 3 bases at J; junction bases unmatched: 11. Germline CDR1 reads SGHVS; CDR2 reads FQNEAQ. The CDR3 nucleotides read TGTGCCAGCAGCTTAAGGCTTCCGGACAGGGGACCCAATCAGCCCCAGCATTTT. Protein product: CASSLRLPDRGPNQPQHF.

The chain links TRBV6-5 to TRBJ2-5; D is undetermined. The CDR3 length is 13 residues. The germline gives CDR1 MNHEY, CDR2 SVGAGI. V lost 0 bases, J lost 5 bases, and 7 bases lay in between. CDR3 nucleotide sequence: TGTGCCAGCAGTTACTCGACATTGGAGACCCAGTACTTC. Amino acid sequence: CASSYSTLETQYF.

The J gene is TRBJ2-3, the V gene TRBV5-1; TRBD1 agrees at 8 bases. Germline V gives CDR1 SGHRS, CDR2 YFSETQ. This CDR3 comprises 17 residues. V lost 4 bases and J lost 6; bases outside the gene matches: 16. This CDR3 reads CASSSPVTGARGDTQYF. The CDR3 DNA reads TGCGCCAGCAGCAGTCCGGTGACAGGGGCCCGTGGGGATACGCAGTATTTT.

V and J are TRBV29-1 and TRBJ1-1, with D perhaps TRBD1 (5 bases). Germline CDR1 reads SQVTM; CDR2 reads ANQGSEA. The CDR3 contains 14 residues. The ends were cut back, 7 bases at V and 4 bases at J, with 19 bases in the middle. CDR3 sequence: CSAFYSWGGTEAFF. DNA for the CDR3: TGCAGCGCCTTCTATAGCTGGGGGGGCACTGAAGCTTTCTTT.

The rearrangement joins TRBV9 to TRBJ2-1; maybe TRBD2 (6 bases). The CDR3 consists of 16 residues. CDR1 is SGDLS and CDR2 is YYNGEE in the germline V gene. Trimming took off 2 bases at V and 3 bases at J, with 15 bases between the two ends. The CDR3, as DNA: TGTGCCAGCAGCGTGACCGTAGCGGCCCTCTACAATGAGCAGTTCTTC. This sequence encodes CASSVTVAALYNEQFF.

The V call is TRBV14, the J call TRBJ2-1; D not resolved. The CDR3 consists of 16 residues. The V end was cut by 0 bases, the J end by 0 bases, with 9 bases between. Germline CDR1 and CDR2: SGHDN and FVKESK. CDR3 residues: CASSQDWRASYNEQFF. The CDR3 region has the DNA TGTGCCAGCAGCCAAGACTGGAGAGCCTCCTACAATGAGCAGTTCTTC.

The J gene is TRBJ1-5, the V gene TRBV27, with D perhaps TRBD1 (6 bases). The CDR3 covers 17 residues. The V gene lost 7 bases and the J gene lost 6 bases, with 25 bases spanning the gap. Per the germline V gene, CDR1 is MNHEY and CDR2 is SMNVEV (reference sequence). CDR3 amino acids: CASKPFPGQTSTQPQHF. DNA of the CDR3: TGTGCCAGCAAGCCCTTCCCCGGACAGACCTCTACTCAGCCCCAGCATTTT.

The chain combines TRBV10-3 with TRBJ2-3; tentatively, D is TRBD2 (6 bases). Germline CDR1 ENHRY, CDR2 SYGVKD. This CDR3 spans 14 amino acids. Trimming cost V 2 bases and J 1 base, with 7 bases left between them. CDR3: CAISEASGTDTQYF. The CDR3 DNA reads TGTGCCATCAGTGAGGCTAGCGGCACAGATACGCAGTATTTT.

Regarding this clone: Different DNA sequences within this sample yield the same CDR3. The chain recombines TRBV3-1 (or the pseudogene TRBV3-2) with TRBJ1-5, with D maybe TRBD1 (5 bases). The CDR3 extends over 13 amino acids. V was trimmed by 0 bases and J by 6 bases, leaving 6 bases between them. The germline CDR1 and CDR2 sequences are LGHDT and YNNKEL (reference sequence). The CDR3: CASSQDRGQPQHF. The CDR3 DNA reads TGTGCCAGCAGCCAAGATAGGGGTCAGCCCCAGCATTTT.

J is TRBJ1-1 and V is TRBV11-2; 7 bases match TRBD1. The J segment lost 8 bases and the V segment lost 1 base, leaving 7 bases of the junction unmatched. Per the germline V gene, CDR1 is SGHAT and CDR2 is FQNNGV. The CDR3 is 14 residues long. This CDR3 is CASSLGLRQGEAFF. CDR3 DNA: TGTGCCAGCAGCTTAGGCCTACGACAGGGCGAAGCTTTCTTT. The variable domain in full, with the rest retrieved from reference TRBV11-2 and TRBJ1-1, is EAGVAQSPRYKIIEKRQSVAFWCNPISGHATLYWYQQILGQGPKLLIQFQNNGVVDDSQLPKDRFSAERLKGVDSTLKIQPAKLEDSAVYLCASSLGLRQGEAFFGQGTRLTVV.

This clone occurred a few times. The V call is TRBV3-1 (or the pseudogene TRBV3-2), the J call TRBJ2-5; no firm D call. V lost 3 bases and J lost 1, with 9 bases in between. CDR1 is LGHDT and CDR2 is YNNKEL in the germline V gene (reference sequence). The CDR3 runs to 14 residues. The CDR3: CASSQFVSQETQYF. The CDR3 nucleotides are TGTGCCAGCAGCCAGTTCGTTTCCCAAGAGACCCAGTACTTC.

The gene calls are TRBV6-2 or TRBV6-3 and TRBJ2-3, with D possibly TRBD1 on 6 matching bases. Germline-derived CDR1 and CDR2 are MNHEY and SVGEGT. The V gene lost 4 bases and the J gene lost 4 bases, with 15 bases spanning the gap. The CDR3 totals 15 residues. As DNA, the CDR3 is TGTGCCAGCAGTTGGGTGGCAGAGGGGGCAGATACGCAGTATTTT. It specifies CASSWVAEGADTQYF.

The chain joins TRBV10-2 to TRBJ2-3; a weak D match, TRBD1 (6 bases). The V end lost 9 bases, the J end lost 5 bases, and 12 bases lay between the germline ends. This CDR3 contains 12 residues. Germline CDR1 reads WSHSY; CDR2 reads SAAADI. The DNA for the CDR3 is TGCGCCAGTGCACAGGGAGAAGATACGCAGTATTTT. Protein sequence: CASAQGEDTQYF.

This chain uses TRBV29-1 with TRBJ1-2, with D perhaps matching TRBD1 (6 bases). Per the germline V gene, CDR1 is SQVTM and CDR2 is ANQGSEA. V was clipped by 1 base and J by 2 bases, with 20 bases between them. The CDR3 is 17 amino acids. CDR3 DNA sequence: TGCAGCGTTGAAGGATGGGGGGGCAAGGATGGCAACTATGGCTACACCTTC. Translated, it gives CSVEGWGGKDGNYGYTF.

The genes are TRBV6-1 and TRBJ2-7; D possibly corresponds to TRBD2 (6 bases). The germline V gene encodes CDR1 MNHNS and CDR2 SASEGT. This CDR3 contains 18 residues. The V end lost 2 bases, the J end lost 4 bases, and 24 bases lay between the germline ends. This CDR3 is CASSEMRRGFPGPYEQYF. CDR3 in DNA: TGTGCCAGCAGTGAAATGAGGAGGGGTTTTCCGGGGCCGTACGAGCAGTACTTC.

In its sample, this clone was seen once. The rearrangement joins TRBV7-2 to TRBJ2-1; weak D call: TRBD1 (6 bases). Germline V gives CDR1 SGHTA, CDR2 FQGNSA. Trimming stripped 8 bases from V and 5 bases from J, with 19 bases between. The CDR3 is 15 amino acids. This CDR3 is CASAPGQGTHNEQFF. The CDR3, as DNA: TGTGCCAGCGCCCCGGGGCAGGGGACCCACAATGAGCAGTTCTTC.

This chain joins TRBV5-4 and TRBJ2-1; 7 positions match TRBD1. The CDR3 runs 11 residues. The ends lost 1 base at V and 12 bases at J; junction bases unmatched: 1. CDR1 is SGHNT, CDR2 YYREEE, per germline (reference sequence). The DNA for the CDR3 is TGTGCCAGCAGCTTGAGGGACAGGCAGTTCTTC. Amino acid sequence: CASSLRDRQFF. Full variable domain (rest looked up from reference TRBV5-4 and TRBJ2-1): ETGVTQSPTHLIKTRGQQVTLRCSSQSGHNTVSWYQQALGQGPQFIFQYYREEENGRGNFPPRFSGLQFPNYSSELNVNALELDDSALYLCASSLRDRQFFGPGTRLTVL.

The rearrangement uses TRBV7-6 and TRBJ1-6; a possible D gene is TRBD1 (6 bases). The V end was cut by 5 bases, the J end by 7 bases, with 15 bases between. CDR1 and CDR2 from the germline V gene are SGHVS and FNYEAQ. CDR3 size: 15 residues. CDR3 region: CASSKTRTVNSPLHF. The DNA for the CDR3 is TGTGCCAGCAGCAAAACCCGGACAGTAAATTCACCCCTCCACTTT.

The V gene is TRBV3-1 (or the pseudogene TRBV3-2), the J gene TRBJ1-5; TRBD1 is a possible D gene (5 bases). Trimming took off 2 bases at V and 3 bases at J, with 8 bases between the two ends. Germline V gene lookup returns CDR1 LGHDT and CDR2 YNNKEL (reference sequence). The CDR3 consists of 14 residues. CDR3 coding DNA: TGTGCCAGCAGCCAACCAGGGCACAATCAGCCCCAGCATTTT. This sequence encodes CASSQPGHNQPQHF.

The chain couples TRBV11-3 to TRBJ1-3; possible D gene TRBD1, 5 bases. With 5 bases removed from V and 0 bases from J, the gap between germline ends came to 11 bases. The germline gives CDR1 SGHNT, CDR2 YENEEA. The CDR3 extends over 15 amino acids. CDR3: CASSQGRTSGNTIYF. The DNA of the CDR3 is TGTGCCAGCAGCCAGGGTAGGACCTCTGGAAACACCATATATTTT.